The T cell receptor beta chain described here comes from a study of Tregs in tolerant kidney transplant recipients. Background on the study: Mixed chimerism was transient after nonmyeloablative marrow transplants from related graft donors. Study conclusions and caveats: Biological reproducibility was not directly addressed in this study. Tolerant patients' donor-specific Tregs expanded beyond overall Tregs, suggesting antigen-driven growth.

Unstimulated Tregs (CD4+CD25+CD127-) and CD4+CD25- non-Tregs were sorted from PBMCs. Notes on this clone: Its antigen is not known.

Sequenced by immunoSEQ multiplex PCR; TCRdb stores in-frame clones only, minus some. The sample shows about 83,000 clones, 95% to 98% of them seen only once. The sample was CD4+ T cells from blood, taken before the transplant. This clonotype was sampled from a human donor who received a combined kidney and bone marrow transplant.

CDR3 protein: CASSQDSGGGNTEAFF. For the CDR3, the DNA is TGTGCCAGCAGCCAAGATTCAGGAGGGGGCAACACTGAAGCTTTCTTT. V usage is TRBV4-2 and J usage is TRBJ1-1, with TRBD1 identical over 7 bases. Germline loops: CDR1 LGHNA, CDR2 YNFKEQ. V was pared by 0 bases and J by 2 bases, with 6 bases of the junction left unmatched. The CDR3 loop spans 16 amino acids.